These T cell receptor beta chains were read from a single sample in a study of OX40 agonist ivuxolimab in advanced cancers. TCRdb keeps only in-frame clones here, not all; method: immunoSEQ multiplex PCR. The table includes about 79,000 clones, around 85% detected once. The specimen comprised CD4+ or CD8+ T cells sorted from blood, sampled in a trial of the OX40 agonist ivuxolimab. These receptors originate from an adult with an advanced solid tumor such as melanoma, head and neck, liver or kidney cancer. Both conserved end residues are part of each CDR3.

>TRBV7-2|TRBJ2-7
CASSSAGRSYEQYF
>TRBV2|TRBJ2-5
CASSEALTGQETQYF
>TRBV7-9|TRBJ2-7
CASSPRLAGDIYEQYF
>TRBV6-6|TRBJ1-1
CASSYNGGLNTEAFF
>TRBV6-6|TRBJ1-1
CATAAGTEAFF
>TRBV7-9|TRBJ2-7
CASSSSSYEQYF
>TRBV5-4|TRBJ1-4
CASSLAIGQGQSVFF
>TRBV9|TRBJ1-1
CASSDQLGDTEAFF
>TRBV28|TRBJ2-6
CASSFAGVPSGANVLTF
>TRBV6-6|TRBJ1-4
CASSDPTGGGEKLFF
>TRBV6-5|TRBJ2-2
CASSYEGINTGELFF
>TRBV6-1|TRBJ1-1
CASSYVNTEAFF
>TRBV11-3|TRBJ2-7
CASSSGGNEQYF
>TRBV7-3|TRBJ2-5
CASSSTGLETQYF
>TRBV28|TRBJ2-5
CATDLGQGPQETQYF
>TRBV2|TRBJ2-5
CASSVDPDETQYF
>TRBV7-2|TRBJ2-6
CASSPVGSSGANVLTF
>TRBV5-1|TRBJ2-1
CASSLVGYNEQFF
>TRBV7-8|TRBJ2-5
CASSFFASGSQETQYF
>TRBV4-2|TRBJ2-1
CASSQDSGLADDEQFF
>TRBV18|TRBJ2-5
CASSPPGAPDQETQYF
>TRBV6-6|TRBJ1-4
CASSSEEGTNEKLFF
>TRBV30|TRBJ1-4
CAWSPRNREEGEKLFF
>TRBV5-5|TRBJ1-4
CASSFSATNEKLFF
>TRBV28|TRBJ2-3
CASSPSTGTGGPDTQYF
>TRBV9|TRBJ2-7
CASSVGESSYEQYF
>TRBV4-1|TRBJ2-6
CASSQGAGNSGANVLTF
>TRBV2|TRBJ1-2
CALKGPQRNYGYTF
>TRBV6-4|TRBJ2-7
CASRGHEQYF
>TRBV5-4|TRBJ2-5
CASSSPRAGGRKETQYF
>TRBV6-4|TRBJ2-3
CASSDVAGEPDTQYF
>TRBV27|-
CASSLTTLQGFPYEQYF
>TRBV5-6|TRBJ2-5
CASSLVTSPQETQYF
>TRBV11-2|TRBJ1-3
CASSFNEGNTIYF
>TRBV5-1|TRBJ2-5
CASSLAYGRQETQYF
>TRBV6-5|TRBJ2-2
CASSYSSRSGELFF
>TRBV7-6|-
CASSLVPGQGSDEQYF
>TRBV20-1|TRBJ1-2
CSAGLFDGYTF
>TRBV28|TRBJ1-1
CATTEGATEAFF
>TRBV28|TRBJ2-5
CASSFLSRAKETQYF
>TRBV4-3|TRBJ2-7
CASSQDGLGEQYF
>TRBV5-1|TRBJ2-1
CASRTSPSAGHNEQFF
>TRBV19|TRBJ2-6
CASSIRSGHSSGANVLTF
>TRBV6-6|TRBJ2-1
CASSYSTGSVNEQFF